Reported below is one T cell receptor (beta chain). No antigen is known for it. The CDR3 is made up of 14 amino acids. V lost 2 bases and J 1 base, leaving 9 bases between the germline ends. The Oncomine TCR Beta short-read assay sequenced DNA from cultured CD4+ T cells. Genomic DNA was drawn out of CD4+ T cells grown in culture. MiXCR was run by TCRdb on the PCR reads, yielding one entry per CDR3 protein. The sample holds about 8,900 distinct CDR3 sequences, roughly three fifths seen once. Treatment here: approximately nine-day PBMC culture with coronavirus spike peptide pools or control peptides (ViraFEST assay). These data come from a study of vaccination and CD4 T cells after COVID-19. Across the study: Control wells got either CEFX epitopes, HIV-1 Nef peptides, or no peptide at all.

General observations from the study: In median terms, SARS-CoV-2-reactive clonotypes went from about 20 to 38, a nonsignificant rise.

The clonotype originates from a human donor who had recovered from COVID-19. Specimen: CD4+ T cells from blood, cultured in vitro. This chain uses TRBV12-3 or TRBV12-4 with TRBJ2-7; perhaps TRBD1 as D (5 bases). CDR3 residues: CASSLTTASYEQYF. The CDR3 DNA is TGTGCCAGCAGTTTAACGACAGCTTCCTACGAGCAGTACTTC.